This T cell receptor (beta chain) was retrieved from a study of spatial heterogeneity in lung cancer. Study-level points and caveats: Ubiquitous, expanded tumor-derived TCRs were more frequently observed in blood at resection than at follow-up.

The time point: sample taken at primary tumor resection. The donor group consisted of roughly 70 patients who had untreated, early-stage non-small cell lung cancer. Unsorted whole RNA from tumor, nontumor lung or frozen PBMC underwent sequencing. TCR cDNA molecules each carried a unique molecular identifier. One entry per CDR3 protein results from TCRdb running MiXCR on the 5' RACE reads. The table shows 60,000 to 90,000 distinct CDR3 sequences, with 7% to 9% occurring only once. At least ten counts were recorded for this clonotype. Antigen: not known. The material was PBMCs, obtained at surgery. The source of this sequence is a male donor with early-stage non-small cell lung cancer.

For the CDR3, the DNA is TGTGCCAGCAGTGAAACGGGGATTACTGGAAACACCATATATTTT. Its translation: CASSETGITGNTIYF. The V gene is TRBV2, the J gene TRBJ1-3, with D unresolved. This CDR3 has 15 amino acids. Germline V lookup: CDR1 SNHLY, CDR2 FYNNEI. V lost 2 bases to trimming and J lost 2 bases, with 10 bases between them.